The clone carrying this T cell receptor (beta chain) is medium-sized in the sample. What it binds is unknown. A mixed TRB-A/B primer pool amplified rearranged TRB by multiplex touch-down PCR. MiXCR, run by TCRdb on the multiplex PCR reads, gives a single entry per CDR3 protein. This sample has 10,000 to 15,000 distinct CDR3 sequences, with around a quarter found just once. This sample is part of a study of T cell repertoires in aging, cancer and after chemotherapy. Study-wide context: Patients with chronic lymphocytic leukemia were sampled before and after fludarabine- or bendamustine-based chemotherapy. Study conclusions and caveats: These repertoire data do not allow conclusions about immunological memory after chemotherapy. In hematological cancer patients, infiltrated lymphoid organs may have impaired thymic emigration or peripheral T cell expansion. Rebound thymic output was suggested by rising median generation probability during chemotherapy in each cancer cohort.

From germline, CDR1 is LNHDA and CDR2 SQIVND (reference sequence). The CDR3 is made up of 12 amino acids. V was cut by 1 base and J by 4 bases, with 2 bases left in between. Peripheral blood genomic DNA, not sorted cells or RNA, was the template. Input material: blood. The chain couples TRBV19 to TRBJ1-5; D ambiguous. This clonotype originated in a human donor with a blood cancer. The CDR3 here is CASSIGNQPQHF. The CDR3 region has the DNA TGTGCCAGTAGTATAGGGAATCAGCCCCAGCATTTT.